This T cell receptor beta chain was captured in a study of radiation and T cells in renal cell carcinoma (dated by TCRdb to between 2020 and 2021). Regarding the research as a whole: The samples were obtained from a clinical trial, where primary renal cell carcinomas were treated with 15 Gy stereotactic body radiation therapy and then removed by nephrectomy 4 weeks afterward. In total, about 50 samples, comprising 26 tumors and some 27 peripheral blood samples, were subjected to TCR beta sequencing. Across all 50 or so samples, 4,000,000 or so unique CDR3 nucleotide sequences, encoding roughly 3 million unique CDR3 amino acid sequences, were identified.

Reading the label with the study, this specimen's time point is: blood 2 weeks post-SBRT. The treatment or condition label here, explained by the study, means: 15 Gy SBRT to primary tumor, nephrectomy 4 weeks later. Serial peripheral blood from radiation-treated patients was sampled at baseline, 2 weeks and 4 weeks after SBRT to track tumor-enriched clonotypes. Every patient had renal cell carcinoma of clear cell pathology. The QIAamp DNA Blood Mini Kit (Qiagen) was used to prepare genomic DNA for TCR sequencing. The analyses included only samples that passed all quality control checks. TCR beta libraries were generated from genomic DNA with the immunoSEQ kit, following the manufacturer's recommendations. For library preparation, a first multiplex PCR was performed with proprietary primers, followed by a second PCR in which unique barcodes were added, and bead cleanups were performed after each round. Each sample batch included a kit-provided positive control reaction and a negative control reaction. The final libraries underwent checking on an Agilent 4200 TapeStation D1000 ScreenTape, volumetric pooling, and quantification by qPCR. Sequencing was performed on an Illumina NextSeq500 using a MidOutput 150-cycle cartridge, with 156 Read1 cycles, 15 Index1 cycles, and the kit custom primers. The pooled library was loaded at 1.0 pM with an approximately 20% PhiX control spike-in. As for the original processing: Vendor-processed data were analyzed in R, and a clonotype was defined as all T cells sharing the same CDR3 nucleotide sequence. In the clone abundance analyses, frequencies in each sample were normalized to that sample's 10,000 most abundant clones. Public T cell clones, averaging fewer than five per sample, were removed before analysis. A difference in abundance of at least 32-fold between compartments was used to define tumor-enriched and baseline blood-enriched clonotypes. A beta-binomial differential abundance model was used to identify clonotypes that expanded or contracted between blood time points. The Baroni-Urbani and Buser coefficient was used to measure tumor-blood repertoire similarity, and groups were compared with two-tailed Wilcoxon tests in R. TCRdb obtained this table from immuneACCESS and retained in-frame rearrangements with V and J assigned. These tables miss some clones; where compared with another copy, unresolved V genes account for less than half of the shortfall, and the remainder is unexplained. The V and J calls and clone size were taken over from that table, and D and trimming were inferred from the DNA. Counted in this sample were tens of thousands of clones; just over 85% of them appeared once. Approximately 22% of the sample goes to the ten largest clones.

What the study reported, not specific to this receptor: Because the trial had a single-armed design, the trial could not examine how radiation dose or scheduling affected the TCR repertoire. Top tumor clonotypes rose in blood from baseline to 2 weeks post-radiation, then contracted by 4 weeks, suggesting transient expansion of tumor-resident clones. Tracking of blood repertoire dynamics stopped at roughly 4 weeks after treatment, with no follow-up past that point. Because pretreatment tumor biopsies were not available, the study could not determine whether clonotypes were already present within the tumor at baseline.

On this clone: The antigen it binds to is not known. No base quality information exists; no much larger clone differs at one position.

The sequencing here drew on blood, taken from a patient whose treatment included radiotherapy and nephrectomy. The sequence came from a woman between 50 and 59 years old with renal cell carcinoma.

The DNA sequence is TGTGCCAGCAACCCCTCCCAGGGGCTCGGGACCCAGTACTTC. This encodes CASNPSQGLGTQYF. The sequence is built from TRBV27 and TRBJ2-5; perhaps TRBD1 is the D gene, with 6 bases matching. The CDR3 holds 14 amino acids from the cysteine to the phenylalanine. Of all the DNA, just the CDR3 is kept, 42 bases in frame from base 1. Looking up the germline V gene (reference sequence) yields CDR1 MNHEY and CDR2 SMNVEV. V and J lose 7 bases and 7 bases, and a span of 19 bases separates them.